Following are 16 T cell receptor beta chains from one sample sequenced in a study of T cell responses to AZD1222 COVID-19 vaccine. Sequenced by immunoSEQ multiplex PCR; TCRdb stores in-frame clones only, minus some. The sample lists 130,000 or so clones; over 90% were seen once. Sample: peripheral blood, taken on day 0 of AZD1222 vaccination. These receptors all stem from an adult in good health.

The chain carries TRBV7-2 and TRBJ1-5, with a weak D call TRBD1 (6 bases). There are 13 residues in the CDR3. Germline CDR1 is SGHTA and CDR2 is FQGNSA. The V end was cut by 4 bases, the J end by 7 bases, with 11 bases between. CDR3 DNA sequence: TGTGCCAGCAGCTCCGGACAGCGGCAGCCCCAGCATTTT. Its translation is CASSSGQRQPQHF.

The chain is built from TRBV5-5 and TRBJ2-3, with TRBD2 identical over 8 bases. Germline CDR1 and CDR2: SGHKS and YYEKEE (reference sequence). Trimming cost V 0 bases and J 4 bases; bases outside gene matches: 4. This CDR3 region has 15 residues. CDR3 sequence (DNA): TGTGCCAGCAGCTTGGGGGGGACTAGGGCAGATACGCAGTATTTT. Translated: CASSLGGTRADTQYF. The entire variable domain, with the rest obtained from reference TRBV5-5 and TRBJ2-3, is as follows: DAGVTQSPTHLIKTRGQQVTLRCSPISGHKSVSWYQQVLGQGPQFIFQYYEKEERGRGNFPDRFSARQFPNYSSELNVNALLLGDSALYLCASSLGGTRADTQYFGPGTRLTVL.

The chain couples TRBV6-5 to TRBJ2-1, with D possibly being TRBD1 (6 bases). From germline, CDR1 is MNHEY and CDR2 SVGAGI. This CDR3 comprises 14 residues. V lost 7 bases, J lost 9 bases, and 19 bases lay in between. CDR3 bases: TGTGCCAGCATGGGGGCTAGAAGGTCGGGTGAGCAGTTCTTC. It is translated as CASMGARRSGEQFF.

The chain combines TRBV4-1 with TRBJ1-2, with D tentatively TRBD1 (6 bases). CDR1 and CDR2 from the germline V gene are MGHRA and YSYEKL. CDR3 length: 17 residues. V was clipped by 3 bases and J by 0 bases, with 17 bases between them. The CDR3 reads CASSQTRTDPTNYGYTF. CDR3 sequence (DNA): TGCGCCAGCAGCCAGACCAGGACAGACCCAACTAACTATGGCTACACCTTC.

J is TRBJ1-1 and V is TRBV5-4, with 7 bases fitting TRBD1. CDR3 length: 18 amino acids. J gave up 5 bases and V 2 bases, and 18 bases lay outside the gene matches. In germline, CDR1 is SGHNT, CDR2 YYREEE (reference sequence). For the CDR3, the DNA is TGTGCCAGCAGCTTTCTCATGGGGCGAGGGGACAGAAGGACTGAAGCTTTCTTT. Protein sequence: CASSFLMGRGDRRTEAFF.

For this clone: The same CDR3 also results from other DNA sequences found in this sample. This rearrangement joins TRBV11-3 to TRBJ1-3; TRBD1 agrees at 9 bases. V shed 5 bases and J 2 bases; nucleotides not matched to a gene: 4. The CDR3 has 15 amino acids. Germline V gene sequence: CDR1 SGHNT, CDR2 YENEEA. The CDR3 protein is CASSPGQGPGNTIYF. The CDR3 nucleotides are TGTGCCAGCAGCCCTGGACAGGGGCCTGGAAACACCATATATTTT.

The chain carries TRBV11-3 and TRBJ2-1; weak D call: TRBD2 (5 bases). CDR1 and CDR2 from the germline V gene are SGHNT and YENEEA. This CDR3 contains 15 residues. V was cut by 3 bases and J by 2 bases, with 11 bases left in between. The CDR3 is CASSFASGTYNEQFF. Written as DNA, the CDR3 is TGTGCCAGCAGCTTCGCCTCCGGGACCTACAATGAGCAGTTCTTC.

V is TRBV18 and J is TRBJ1-2; D ambiguous. This CDR3 is 17 amino acids long. The germline CDR1 and CDR2 sequences are KGHSH and LQKENI. V lost 0 bases, J lost 5 bases, and 19 bases lay in between. The CDR3 nucleotides read TGTGCCAGCTCACCACCTACCAGACACCCCTGGAGGTATGGCTACACCTTC. It yields the protein CASSPPTRHPWRYGYTF.

The V and J genes are TRBV6-1 and TRBJ1-3; D might be TRBD1 (6 bases). Germline V gene lookup returns CDR1 MNHNS and CDR2 SASEGT. Trimming left V 2 bases short and J 6 bases short, with 8 bases between. CDR3 length equals 13 residues. This CDR3 reads CASSETGQNTIYF. The CDR3 region has the DNA TGTGCCAGCAGTGAAACGGGACAAAACACCATATATTTT.

The chain employs TRBV11-3 and TRBJ1-5, with 7 bases identical to TRBD1. With 3 bases clipped from V and 7 bases from J, the junction kept 6 bases outside the gene matches. Germline CDR1 reads SGHNT; CDR2 reads YENEEA. The CDR3 length is 14 residues. Here the CDR3 reads CASSLTGLYQPQHF. CDR3 bases: TGTGCCAGCAGCTTGACAGGGTTGTACCAGCCCCAGCATTTT.

V gene TRBV9 combines with J gene TRBJ1-3; D remains ambiguous. CDR3 length equals 15 residues. Trimming left V 4 bases short and J 3 bases short, with 14 bases between. CDR1 and CDR2 from the germline V gene are SGDLS and YYNGEE. CDR3 sequence reads: CASSSQTVFGNTIYF. CDR3 nucleotides: TGTGCCAGCAGCTCCCAGACGGTCTTTGGAAACACCATATATTTT.

The chain carries TRBV13 and TRBJ2-3; tentatively, D is TRBD2 (5 bases). V lost 5 bases and J 1 base, leaving 28 bases between the germline ends. CDR3 length equals 20 residues. The germline V gene has CDR1 PRHDT and CDR2 FYEKMQ (reference sequence). In DNA form, the CDR3 reads TGTGCCAGCAGCCACCCAACCCACCAAGAGGGTGTAGGAGGCACAGATACGCAGTATTTT. This codes for CASSHPTHQEGVGGTDTQYF.

This chain uses TRBV5-5 with TRBJ1-2; D perhaps matches TRBD1 (6 bases). V gave up 2 bases and J gave up 0 bases, with 14 bases separating them. This CDR3 comprises 16 residues. The germline V gene encodes CDR1 SGHKS and CDR2 YYEKEE (reference sequence). The CDR3 nucleotides are TGTGCCAGCAGCTTACAGGGTGGAGGAACTAACTATGGCTACACCTTC. Protein: CASSLQGGGTNYGYTF. The whole variable domain, filled in from reference TRBV5-5 and TRBJ1-2, reads DAGVTQSPTHLIKTRGQQVTLRCSPISGHKSVSWYQQVLGQGPQFIFQYYEKEERGRGNFPDRFSARQFPNYSSELNVNALLLGDSALYLCASSLQGGGTNYGYTFGSGTRLTVV.

V and J are TRBV5-4 and TRBJ2-1, with a tentative D call TRBD2 (5 bases). CDR1 and CDR2 (germline): SGHNT, YYREEE (reference sequence). V lost 0 bases and J lost 12, with 31 bases in between. The CDR3 totals 19 residues. In nucleotides, the CDR3 is TGTGCCAGCAGCTTGGTAGGTAAACTCGAAGCAGCGGCGGTCGAGGGGCAGTTCTTC. Encoded protein: CASSLVGKLEAAAVEGQFF.

The CDR3 protein is CAWSRRGTEAFF. In nucleotides, the CDR3 is TGTGCCTGGAGTAGGAGGGGCACTGAAGCTTTCTTT. The V gene is TRBV30, the J gene TRBJ1-1; weak D call: TRBD1 (5 bases). Germline loops: CDR1 GTSNPN, CDR2 SVGIG (reference sequence). V lost 2 bases and J lost 4, with 8 bases in between. The CDR3 consists of 12 residues.

This sequence joins TRBV10-3 and TRBJ1-4; perhaps TRBD1 as D (5 bases). The V end lost 0 bases, the J end lost 4 bases, and 15 bases lay between the germline ends. The CDR3 loop spans 17 amino acids. Per the germline V gene, CDR1 is ENHRY and CDR2 is SYGVKD. Here the CDR3 reads CAISESKRTGGNEKLFF. The DNA for the CDR3 is TGTGCCATCAGTGAGTCGAAGAGGACGGGGGGTAATGAAAAACTGTTTTTT.